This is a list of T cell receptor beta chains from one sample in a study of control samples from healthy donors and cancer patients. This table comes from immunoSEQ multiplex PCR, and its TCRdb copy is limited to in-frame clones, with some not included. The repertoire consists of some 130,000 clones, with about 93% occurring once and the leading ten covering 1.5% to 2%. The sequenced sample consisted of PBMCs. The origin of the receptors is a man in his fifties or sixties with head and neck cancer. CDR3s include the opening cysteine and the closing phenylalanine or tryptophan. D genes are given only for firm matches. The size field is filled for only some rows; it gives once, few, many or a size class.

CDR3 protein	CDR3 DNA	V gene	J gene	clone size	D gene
CASSPGTGWETQYF	TGTGCCAGCAGCCCCGGGACAGGGTGGGAGACCCAGTACTTC	TRBV7-9	TRBJ2-5	.	TRBD1
CASSPWTGNTEAFF	TGCGCCAGCAGTCCTTGGACGGGGAACACTGAAGCTTTCTTT	TRBV5-1	TRBJ1-1	.	.
CASSFGVNADTQYF	TGTGCCAGCAGCTTTGGGGTGAATGCAGATACGCAGTATTTT	TRBV7-3	TRBJ2-3	.	.
CASSDGYNEQFF	TGTGCCAGCAGCGACGGTTACAATGAGCAGTTCTTC	TRBV9	TRBJ2-1	.	.
CASSLSTYLRDTQYF	TGTGCCAGCAGCTTAAGCACGTATCTTCGAGATACGCAGTATTTT	TRBV7-2	TRBJ2-3	.	.
CASSTFSLPDLYQETQYF	TGTGCCAGCAGCACCTTCAGCCTACCTGATCTTTACCAAGAGACCCAGTACTTC	TRBV14	TRBJ2-5	.	.
CASRPAGGLETQYF	TGCGCCAGCAGACCCGCAGGGGGATTAGAGACCCAGTACTTC	TRBV5-1	TRBJ2-5	.	TRBD1
CASSLAQLNRDDYEQYF	TGTGCCAGCAGCTTGGCCCAATTAAACAGGGACGACTACGAGCAGTACTTC	TRBV5-5	TRBJ2-7	.	.
CAISATGTGETQYF	TGTGCCATCAGTGCGACAGGGACGGGGGAGACCCAGTACTTC	TRBV10-3	TRBJ2-5	.	TRBD1
CASSIDWTATENTEAFF	TGTGCCAGTAGTATAGATTGGACAGCGACAGAGAACACTGAAGCTTTCTTT	TRBV19	TRBJ1-1	.	.
CASSNPPGNTIYF	TGTGCCAGTAGCAATCCCCCTGGAAACACCATATATTTT	TRBV19	TRBJ1-3	.	.
CATSFRIGDINQPQHF	TGTGCCACCAGTTTTCGCATAGGCGACATTAATCAGCCCCAGCATTTT	TRBV15	TRBJ1-5	.	.
CASSFSLGGYTF	TGTGCCAGCAGTTTTAGCTTAGGGGGCTACACCTTC	TRBV28	TRBJ1-2	.	.
CASSPDPNTEAFF	TGTGCCAGCAGCCCTGACCCTAACACTGAAGCTTTCTTT	TRBV11-2	TRBJ1-1	.	.
CASSTTGVVDTGELFF	TGTGCCAGCAGCACGACAGGGGTAGTCGACACCGGGGAGCTGTTTTTT	TRBV11-1	TRBJ2-2	.	TRBD1
CASSKVDPGGCHDEQYF	TGTGCCAGCAGCAAAGTAGACCCTGGGGGGTGTCACGACGAGCAGTACTTC	TRBV21-1	TRBJ2-7	.	.
CATSDEAGDGQETQYF	TGTGCCACCAGTGATGAAGCTGGGGACGGCCAAGAGACCCAGTACTTC	TRBV24-1	TRBJ2-5	once	.
CASSVGVLASGATDTQYF	TGTGCCAGCAGCGTAGGGGTCCTGGCTAGCGGGGCAACTGATACGCAGTATTTT	TRBV9	TRBJ2-3	.	TRBD2
CASSLGGVGTGELFF	TGTGCCAGCAGCTTAGGCGGGGTGGGCACCGGGGAGCTGTTTTTT	TRBV7-3	TRBJ2-2	.	.
CASSYSGLAGVYNEQFF	TGTGCCAGCAGTTACTCGGGACTAGCGGGGGTCTACAATGAGCAGTTCTTC	TRBV6-2/TRBV6-3	TRBJ2-1	few	TRBD2
CASSALLGYQETQYF	TGTGCCAGCAGCGCCCTGCTGGGGTACCAAGAGACCCAGTACTTC	TRBV9	TRBJ2-5	.	.
CASSPISSGEENGYTF	TGTGCCAGCTCACCAATTAGCTCAGGGGAAGAAAATGGCTACACCTTC	TRBV18	TRBJ1-2	.	.
CASSSRSLGGTDTQYF	TGTGCCAGTAGTTCCCGGTCACTGGGGGGCACAGATACGCAGTATTTT	TRBV19	TRBJ2-3	.	.
CASSLQGAVELFF	TGTGCCAGCAGCTTACAGGGGGCCGTGGAGCTGTTTTTT	TRBV9	TRBJ2-2	.	TRBD1
CASSFGRGNTEAFF	TGTGCCAGCAGCTTTGGGAGGGGTAACACTGAAGCTTTCTTT	TRBV7-2	TRBJ1-1	.	.
CAWSVVGYEQYF	TGTGCCTGGAGTGTAGTAGGGTATGAGCAGTACTTC	TRBV30	TRBJ2-7	.	.
CASSLLRGASGYTF	TGTGCCAGCAGTTTATTAAGGGGGGCAAGTGGCTACACCTTC	TRBV27	TRBJ1-2	.	.
CASSRTGNTIYF	TGTGCCAGCAGCCGTACGGGGAACACCATATATTTT	TRBV7-2	TRBJ1-3	.	.
CASSEGGGRHHEQYF	TGTGCCAGCAGTGAGGGGGGAGGGAGGCACCACGAGCAGTACTTC	TRBV25-1	TRBJ2-7	.	TRBD2
CATSRDRGGADTQYF	TGTGCCACCAGCAGAGATCGCGGGGGGGCAGATACGCAGTATTTT	TRBV15	TRBJ2-3	medium-sized	TRBD2
CASSLVGASKIQQFF	TGTGCCAGCAGTTTAGTAGGGGCCTCTAAAATTCAGCAGTTCTTC	TRBV27	TRBJ2-1	.	.
CASSPDGSGHNQPQHF	TGTGCCAGCAGCCCCGATGGGTCAGGTCACAATCAGCCCCAGCATTTT	TRBV7-9	TRBJ1-5	.	.
CASSPLDRSNQPQHF	TGTGCCAGCAGTCCCCTGGACAGGTCTAATCAGCCCCAGCATTTT	TRBV28	TRBJ1-5	.	TRBD1
CASSLGGWAGDTQYF	TGTGCCAGCAGCTTAGGGGGGTGGGCCGGGGATACGCAGTATTTT	TRBV7-6	TRBJ2-3	.	.
CASSPLGQGGNEQFF	TGCGCCAGCAGCCCCCTAGGACAGGGCGGCAATGAGCAGTTCTTC	TRBV4-1	TRBJ2-1	.	TRBD1
CAISDPGRYEQYF	TGTGCCATCAGTGACCCCGGGCGATACGAGCAGTACTTC	TRBV10-3	TRBJ2-7	.	.
CASAAGPYEQYF	TGCGCCAGCGCGGCAGGACCCTACGAGCAGTACTTC	TRBV5-1	TRBJ2-7	.	.
CASSLVQGVYEQYF	TGTGCCAGCAGCTTGGTACAGGGGGTCTACGAGCAGTACTTC	TRBV7-2	TRBJ2-7	.	TRBD1
CATSDHLKRTGIGTEAFF	TGTGCCACCAGTGACCACTTGAAAAGGACAGGGATTGGCACTGAAGCTTTCTTT	TRBV24-1	TRBJ1-1	.	TRBD1
CASSLFPNQPQHF	TGTGCCAGCAGTTTATTTCCCAATCAGCCCCAGCATTTT	TRBV12-3/TRBV12-4	TRBJ1-5	.	.
CASSKEDGPYNEQFF	TGTGCCAGCAGCAAAGAGGACGGGCCGTACAATGAGCAGTTCTTC	TRBV7-3	TRBJ2-1	.	.
CASSSEGGGGLEQYF	TGTGCCAGCAGTTCGGAGGGCGGAGGGGGGCTCGAGCAGTACTTC	TRBV6-5	TRBJ2-7	.	.
CASSGQGKAFF	TGTGCCAGCAGCGGACAGGGAAAAGCTTTCTTT	TRBV2	TRBJ1-1	.	TRBD1
CASSSPGLIYEQYF	TGTGCCAGCAGTTCTCCTGGACTAATCTACGAGCAGTACTTC	TRBV28	TRBJ2-7	.	.
CASRRQGFIYGYTF	TGTGCCAGCAGGCGACAGGGTTTTATCTATGGCTACACCTTC	TRBV6-5	TRBJ1-2	.	TRBD1
CASSARTGLSYEQYF	TGTGCCAGCAGCGCACGGACAGGACTCTCCTACGAGCAGTACTTC	TRBV21-1	TRBJ2-7	.	.
CSAGSYGYTF	TGCAGTGCTGGATCCTATGGCTACACCTTC	TRBV20-1	TRBJ1-2	.	.
CASSIPAHRNQPQHF	TGTGCCAGTAGTATCCCGGCCCATAGAAATCAGCCCCAGCATTTT	TRBV19	TRBJ1-5	once	.
CSVEGQGLYEQYF	TGCAGCGTTGAGGGACAGGGGTTGTACGAGCAGTACTTC	TRBV29-1	TRBJ2-7	.	TRBD1
CAISSGGAREQFF	TGTGCCATCAGTAGCGGGGGGGCTCGTGAGCAGTTCTTC	TRBV10-3	TRBJ2-1	.	TRBD2
CASSRDGSSGNTIYF	TGTGCCAGCAGTAGGGACGGGTCTTCTGGAAACACCATATATTTT	TRBV6-5	TRBJ1-3	once	.
CASRLAGSYEQYF	TGTGCCAGCAGACTAGCGGGCTCCTACGAGCAGTACTTC	TRBV2	TRBJ2-7	.	TRBD2
CASSQDVRTGVSHEKLFF	TGTGCCAGCAGCCAAGACGTCCGGACAGGGGTTAGCCATGAAAAACTGTTTTTT	TRBV3-1/TRBV3-2	TRBJ1-4	.	TRBD1
CASSLGGTGVGNEQFF	TGTGCCAGCAGCTTAGGAGGGACAGGGGTGGGCAATGAGCAGTTCTTC	TRBV7-6	TRBJ2-1	medium-sized	TRBD1
CASTQGGLRGNTIYF	TGTGCCAGTACCCAAGGGGGGCTGCGTGGAAACACCATATATTTT	TRBV19	TRBJ1-3	.	.